A selection of T cell receptor beta chains follows, all from one sample in a study of long-term antiretroviral therapy in people with HIV. Profiling relied on immunoSEQ multiplex PCR, and the TCRdb table lists in-frame clones only, not all of them. The repertoire consists of tens of thousands of clones, with nearly 95% occurring once and the leading ten covering less than 10%. The sample was unsorted PBMCs, taken 6 to 6.5 years after starting antiretroviral therapy. The receptors come from a man between 25 and 39 years old with HIV. Both conserved end residues are part of each CDR3. A D gene is named only where the DNA matches it firmly. The listing skips clone size in some rows; elsewhere it reads once, few, many or a size class.

V: TRBV30
J: TRBJ1-3
D: TRBD1
size: -
CDR3: CAWSPSLRDRGNTIYF
DNA: TGTGCCTGGAGTCCATCATTGCGGGACAGGGGAAACACCATATATTTT

V: TRBV6-5
J: TRBJ1-1
D: -
size: -
CDR3: CASSSPAYFEAFF
DNA: TGTGCCAGCAGTTCCCCCGCCTACTTTGAAGCTTTCTTT

V: TRBV19
J: TRBJ2-3
D: TRBD2
size: -
CDR3: CASSPTSVEGDTQYF
DNA: TGTGCCAGTAGTCCAACTAGCGTGGAGGGGGATACGCAGTATTTT

V: TRBV19
J: TRBJ1-1
D: -
size: -
CDR3: CASSYQEGNTEAFF
DNA: TGTGCCAGTAGTTACCAGGAGGGGAACACTGAAGCTTTCTTT

V: TRBV5-4
J: TRBJ2-1
D: TRBD1
size: -
CDR3: CASSSRDSFSYNEQFF
DNA: TGTGCCAGCAGCTCGAGGGACAGCTTCTCCTACAATGAGCAGTTCTTC

V: TRBV6-6
J: TRBJ2-3
D: TRBD2
size: -
CDR3: CASSLRLAGETDTQYF
DNA: TGTGCCAGCAGTCTAAGACTAGCGGGAGAAACCGATACGCAGTATTTT

V: TRBV10-3
J: TRBJ1-5
D: -
size: once
CDR3: CAISAQLNQPQHF
DNA: TGTGCCATCAGTGCACAGTTAAATCAGCCCCAGCATTTT

V: TRBV4-3
J: TRBJ2-2
D: TRBD1
size: -
CDR3: CASTRAGGSTGELFF
DNA: TGCGCCAGCACCCGGGCAGGGGGCTCCACCGGGGAGCTGTTTTTT

V: TRBV9
J: TRBJ2-2
D: -
size: -
CDR3: CASRPRSTGELFF
DNA: TGTGCCAGCAGACCAAGAAGCACCGGGGAGCTGTTTTTT

V: TRBV5-1
J: TRBJ1-1
D: -
size: -
CDR3: CASSWGSMTEAFF
DNA: TGCGCCAGCAGCTGGGGAAGTATGACTGAAGCTTTCTTT

V: TRBV7-2
J: TRBJ2-5
D: -
size: once
CDR3: CASSLVRVGLRGETQYF
DNA: TGTGCCAGCAGCTTAGTACGGGTCGGGCTCCGGGGAGAGACCCAGTACTTC

V: TRBV15
J: TRBJ1-6
D: -
size: -
CDR3: CATSREQQGSPLHF
DNA: TGTGCCACCAGCAGAGAACAGCAGGGTTCACCCCTCCACTTT

V: TRBV6-6
J: TRBJ2-7
D: TRBD1
size: -
CDR3: CATKDRVAHEQYF
DNA: TGTGCCACCAAAGACAGGGTAGCCCACGAGCAGTACTTC

V: TRBV27
J: TRBJ2-3
D: -
size: -
CDR3: CASSPISGGTDTQYF
DNA: TGTGCCAGCAGTCCGATCTCGGGGGGCACAGATACGCAGTATTTT

V: TRBV5-1
J: TRBJ2-5
D: TRBD2
size: -
CDR3: CASSYGTSGFRETQYF
DNA: TGCGCCAGCAGTTACGGGACTAGCGGGTTTCGAGAGACCCAGTACTTC

V: TRBV4-2
J: TRBJ2-7
D: -
size: -
CDR3: CASSQVEADNQYEQYF
DNA: TGTGCCAGCAGCCAAGTTGAGGCGGATAACCAATACGAGCAGTACTTC

V: TRBV7-6
J: TRBJ1-5
D: TRBD1
size: -
CDR3: CASSLVAGTGAKGSNQPQHF
DNA: TGTGCCAGCAGCTTAGTGGCCGGGACAGGGGCGAAGGGTAGCAATCAGCCCCAGCATTTT

V: TRBV5-1
J: TRBJ2-2
D: -
size: -
CDR3: CASSLEGRSGNTGELFF
DNA: TGCGCCAGCAGCTTGGAGGGGCGTTCCGGTAACACCGGGGAGCTGTTTTTT

V: TRBV6-6
J: TRBJ2-5
D: TRBD1
size: once
CDR3: CASSYSRDSKETQYF
DNA: TGTGCCAGCAGTTACTCCCGGGACAGTAAAGAGACCCAGTACTTC

V: TRBV27
J: TRBJ2-3
D: TRBD2
size: -
CDR3: CASSSPLRSGGTTDTQYF
DNA: TGTGCCAGCAGTTCTCCGCTAAGAAGCGGGGGGACCACAGATACGCAGTATTTT

V: TRBV6-4
J: TRBJ2-1
D: TRBD2
size: once
CDR3: CASSDSGGGSYNEQFF
DNA: TGTGCCAGCAGTGACTCTGGGGGGGGGAGCTACAATGAGCAGTTCTTC

V: TRBV2
J: TRBJ2-1
D: TRBD2
size: -
CDR3: CASVLAGAYNEQFF
DNA: TGTGCCAGCGTTCTAGCGGGAGCCTACAATGAGCAGTTCTTC

V: TRBV10-3
J: TRBJ1-2
D: TRBD1
size: -
CDR3: CAIRRQGEDYGYTF
DNA: TGTGCCATCAGGAGACAGGGTGAAGACTATGGCTACACCTTC

V: TRBV19
J: TRBJ2-7
D: TRBD2
size: -
CDR3: CASSINYLSGRGEQYF
DNA: TGTGCCAGTAGTATAAACTATCTGAGCGGGAGGGGTGAGCAGTACTTC

V: TRBV29-1
J: TRBJ1-3
D: -
size: -
CDR3: CSAASGGNTIYF
DNA: TGCAGCGCCGCTTCGGGTGGAAACACCATATATTTT

V: TRBV4-2
J: TRBJ2-7
D: -
size: -
CDR3: CASSQEVAGWYEQYF
DNA: TGTGCCAGCAGCCAAGAAGTGGCGGGGTGGTACGAGCAGTACTTC

V: TRBV27
J: TRBJ2-3
D: TRBD2
size: -
CDR3: CASSLRTSGGDTQYF
DNA: TGTGCCAGCAGTCTACGGACTAGCGGGGGAGATACGCAGTATTTT

V: TRBV6-4
J: TRBJ2-3
D: TRBD2
size: few
CDR3: CASSPTSGGADTQYF
DNA: TGTGCCAGCAGCCCGACTAGCGGGGGGGCAGATACGCAGTATTTT

V: TRBV13
J: TRBJ2-1
D: TRBD1
size: -
CDR3: CASSRGTGSYNEQFF
DNA: TGTGCCAGCAGCCGCGGGACAGGGAGTTACAATGAGCAGTTCTTC

V: TRBV7-3
J: TRBJ2-3
D: TRBD2
size: -
CDR3: CASSYLGLAGGRDTQYF
DNA: TGTGCCAGCAGTTACCTCGGACTAGCGGGAGGGAGGGATACGCAGTATTTT

V: TRBV7-9
J: TRBJ2-2
D: -
size: -
CDR3: CTVGELFF
DNA: TGTACCGTAGGGGAGCTGTTTTTT

V: TRBV6-5
J: TRBJ1-3
D: -
size: -
CDR3: CASSYADAGAIYF
DNA: TGTGCCAGCAGTTATGCAGACGCCGGCGCCATATATTTT

V: TRBV7-2
J: TRBJ1-2
D: -
size: -
CDR3: CASSPGHNYGYTF
DNA: TGTGCCAGCAGCCCGGGACACAACTATGGCTACACCTTC

V: TRBV7-9
J: TRBJ2-3
D: -
size: -
CDR3: CASSSEPTDTQYF
DNA: TGTGCCAGCAGCTCAGAACCCACAGATACGCAGTATTTT

V: TRBV29-1
J: TRBJ1-6
D: TRBD1
size: once
CDR3: CSVGTDYNSPLHF
DNA: TGCAGCGTCGGGACAGACTATAATTCACCCCTCCACTTT

V: TRBV5-1
J: TRBJ2-3
D: -
size: -
CDR3: CASSFVGGPYTDTQYF
DNA: TGCGCCAGCAGCTTTGTCGGGGGGCCATACACAGATACGCAGTATTTT

V: TRBV30
J: TRBJ2-7
D: -
size: once
CDR3: CAWGSTRYAQYF
DNA: TGTGCCTGGGGCTCGACTAGGTATGCGCAGTACTTC

V: TRBV7-3
J: TRBJ1-6
D: TRBD1
size: -
CDR3: CASSSGQGSSYNSPLHF
DNA: TGTGCCAGCAGCTCCGGACAGGGAAGCTCCTATAATTCACCCCTCCACTTT

V: TRBV5-4
J: TRBJ2-2
D: -
size: -
CDR3: CASSLSGELFF
DNA: TGTGCCAGCAGCTTGTCCGGGGAGCTGTTTTTT